This record covers a single TCR beta chain. Antigen specificity is unknown. The sample originates from a study of cytomegalovirus exposure and HLA in healthy donors. Study-wide results and limits: Generally TCR sequences proved uncommon, though certain public TCRs appeared in numerous donors. In a later analysis, a missense DCLRE1C variant was linked to TCR beta V- and J-gene trimming. TCR beta sequences reportedly predicted most subjects' HLA-A and HLA-B alleles accurately. Most CMV-associated TCR beta chains appeared HLA-restricted in a later analysis.

Use of 60 Vbeta and 13 Jbeta primers characterized the PCR. Data came from immunoSEQ multiplex PCR; TCRdb stores just in-frame clones and leaves some out. Of around 300,000 clones detected, over 85% appear once; the ten largest clones hold about 2%. Per germline, CDR1 SGHKS and CDR2 YYEKEE (reference sequence). This CDR3 is 17 amino acids long. V trimming: 4 bases; J trimming: 0 bases; junction bases outside the gene matches: 11. This sequence joins TRBV5-5 and TRBJ1-2; TRBD1 agrees at 8 bases. Material for sequencing was PBMCs. The TCR sequence derives from a woman younger than 30 in good health and CMV-seronegative. The chain's CDR3 is CASSGGQGSLANYGYTF. In nucleotides, the CDR3 is TGTGCCAGCAGCGGAGGACAGGGATCCTTAGCTAACTATGGCTACACCTTC.